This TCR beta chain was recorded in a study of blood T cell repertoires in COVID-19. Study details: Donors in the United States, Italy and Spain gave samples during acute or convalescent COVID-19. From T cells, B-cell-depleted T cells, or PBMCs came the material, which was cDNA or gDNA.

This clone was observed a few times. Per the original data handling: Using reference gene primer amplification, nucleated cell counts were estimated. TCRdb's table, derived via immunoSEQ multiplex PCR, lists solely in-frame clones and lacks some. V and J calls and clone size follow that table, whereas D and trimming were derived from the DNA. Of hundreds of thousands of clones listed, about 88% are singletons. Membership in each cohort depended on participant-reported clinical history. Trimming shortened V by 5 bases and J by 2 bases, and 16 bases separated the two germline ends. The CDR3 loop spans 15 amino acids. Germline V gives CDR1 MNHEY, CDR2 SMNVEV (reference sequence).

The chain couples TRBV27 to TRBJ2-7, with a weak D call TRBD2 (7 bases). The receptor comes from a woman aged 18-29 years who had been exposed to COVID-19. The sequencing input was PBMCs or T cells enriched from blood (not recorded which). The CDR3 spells CASSAFGGGPYEQYF. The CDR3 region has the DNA TGTGCCAGCAGTGCCTTTGGGGGGGGCCCCTACGAGCAGTACTTC.